These 32 T cell receptor beta chains originate from one sample sequenced in a study of vaccination and CD4 T cells after COVID-19. The treatment denotes: approximately 10-day PBMC culture with coronavirus spike peptide pools or control peptides (ViraFEST assay). The assay that was used to sequence DNA from cultured CD4+ T cells was the Oncomine TCR Beta short-read assay. TCRdb re-called the PCR reads through MiXCR, storing one row per CDR3 protein. The sample has some 15,000 distinct CDR3 sequences, 53% seen once. Their antigen targets remain unknown. Sequenced material: CD4+ T cells from blood, cultured in vitro. These receptors were obtained from a human donor who had recovered from COVID-19.

The chain is built from TRBV30 and TRBJ1-2; perhaps TRBD1 as D (5 bases). This CDR3 is built from 15 residues. Trimming stripped 4 bases from V and 0 bases from J, with 15 bases between. Germline values: CDR1 GTSNPN, CDR2 SVGIG (reference sequence). The CDR3 bases are TGTGCCTGGACCCTAACGAGGGGTACTAACTATGGCTACACCTTC. Translating it yields CAWTLTRGTNYGYTF.

The genes are TRBV28 and TRBJ2-7, with 7 bases identical to TRBD2. The CDR3 has 14 amino acids. Per germline, CDR1 MDHEN and CDR2 SYDVKM. V shed 5 bases and J 0 bases; nucleotides not matched to a gene: 4. Written as DNA, the CDR3 is TGTGCCAGCAGTAAACTAGCGACCTCCTACGAGCAGTACTTC. Amino acid sequence: CASSKLATSYEQYF.

A note on this clonotype: Because the CDR3's place on the DNA is in doubt, the DNA is left out and the CDR3 is given as listed by TCRdb. The chain has TRBV4-2 and TRBJ1-2; TRBD1 was called by the table and not checked on the DNA. The CDR3 has 21 residues if both end residues are counted. CDR1 is LGHNA and CDR2 is YNFKEQ in the germline V gene. CDR3 sequence reads: CANSQIVSGRVATGNNYGCTF.

The chain uses TRBV10-3 and TRBJ2-7; D unclear. Germline V gives CDR1 ENHRY, CDR2 SYGVKD. There are 14 residues in the CDR3. V shed 0 bases and J shed 6 bases, with 12 bases lying between them. CDR3 bases: TGTGCCATCAGTGAGTCTTTTCCGCCATCCGAGCAGTACTTC. As protein: CAISESFPPSEQYF.

The V call is TRBV6-4, the J call TRBJ1-2; the D is unclear. Trimming pared 8 bases from V and 9 bases from J, leaving 22 bases between. Germline V gene sequence: CDR1 MRHNA, CDR2 SNTAGT. This CDR3 has 14 residues. This chain's CDR3 is CASLPPPNVIRYTF. The CDR3 DNA reads TGTGCCAGCCTTCCCCCCCCAAATGTGATTCGCTACACCTTC.

This clonotype was picked up a small number of times. The genes are TRBV5-1 and TRBJ2-1; 8 bases agree with TRBD1. J gave up 8 bases and V 4 bases, and 8 bases lay outside the gene matches. The CDR3 sequence is 14 residues long. The V gene's germline CDR1 is SGHRS and CDR2 YFSETQ. The CDR3 DNA sequence: TGCGCCAGCAGCGGCCGGGACAGGATGGATGAGCAGTTCTTC. It encodes CASSGRDRMDEQFF.

This sequence joins TRBV4-2 and TRBJ2-5; D not certain. This CDR3 has 14 residues. Per the germline V gene, CDR1 is LGHNA and CDR2 is YNFKEQ. V was trimmed by 4 bases and J by 5 bases, leaving 14 bases between them. Here the CDR3 DNA reads TGTGCCAGCAGCCGGACGGAGAGTAGGGAGACCCAGTACTTC. Translation gives CASSRTESRETQYF.

The table lists this clonotype with a few counts. The chain uses TRBV19 and TRBJ1-5; D possibly corresponds to TRBD1 (6 bases). Germline V gives CDR1 LNHDA, CDR2 SQIVND (reference sequence). Between the trimmed V and J ends, which lost 6 bases and 7 bases, there was a span of 16 bases. The length of the CDR3 is 14 residues. CDR3 sequence reads: CASRRAGVSQPQHF. In DNA, the CDR3 is TGTGCCAGTAGAAGGGCAGGGGTGAGCCAGCCCCAGCATTTT.

In its sample, this clonotype was seen a few times. The chain has TRBV6-5 and TRBJ2-5; perhaps TRBD2 as D (5 bases). This CDR3 comprises 15 residues. Per germline, CDR1 MNHEY and CDR2 SVGAGI. Trimming took 0 bases from V and 5 from J, leaving 13 bases between them. The CDR3 sequence is CASSYSRLAGETQYF. CDR3 nucleotide sequence: TGTGCCAGCAGTTACTCTAGGCTAGCTGGGGAGACCCAGTACTTC.

The CDR3 DNA sequence: TGCAGTGCCCCCGTTTCGGGGGCGCATCAAGACATTCAGTACTTC. Translation: CSAPVSGAHQDIQYF. This chain links TRBV20-1 with TRBJ2-4, with D perhaps TRBD1 or TRBD2 (6 bases each). Germline V gene lookup returns CDR1 DFQATT and CDR2 SNEGSKA (reference sequence). The CDR3 totals 15 residues. V was cut by 6 bases and J by 8 bases, with 23 bases left in between.

This clonotype was detected once. This chain links TRBV5-1 with TRBJ2-5; possibly TRBD1 or TRBD2 for D (5 bases each). The germline gives CDR1 SGHRS, CDR2 YFSETQ. The CDR3 sequence is 15 residues long. The V and J ends lost 3 bases and 4 bases respectively, with 16 bases between them. In nucleotides, the CDR3 is TGCGCCAGCAGCTCCGGGACCCAAATCGGAGAGACCCAGTACTTC. Translating gives CASSSGTQIGETQYF.

This clonotype was seen a handful of times. The chain employs TRBV21-1 and TRBJ2-3; the table's TRBD2 call for D was not verified on the DNA. TRBV21-1 has pseudogene status. The CDR3 length is 17 residues. CDR3 DNA sequence: TGTGCCAGCGGACCCCTAAGACTAGCGGGGAACACAGATACGCAGTATTTT. Protein product: CASGPLRLAGNTDTQYF.

This clonotype has just a few counts. The V and J genes are TRBV15 and TRBJ2-1; TRBD2 is a possible D gene (6 bases). Trimming stripped 5 bases from V and 4 bases from J, with 15 bases between. In germline, CDR1 is LNHNV, CDR2 YYDKDF (reference sequence). The CDR3 runs to 15 residues. CDR3 residues: CATSLGGGDYNEQFF. In nucleotides, the CDR3 is TGTGCCACCAGCCTTGGGGGAGGCGATTACAATGAGCAGTTCTTC.

The chain combines TRBV6-4 with TRBJ2-2; TRBD2 agrees at 9 bases. Germline CDR1 MRHNA, CDR2 SNTAGT. The trim removed 2 bases at V and 3 bases at J, leaving 1 base unmatched. The CDR3 totals 15 residues. CDR3 coding DNA: TGTGCCAGCAGTGACGGCGGGAGGGACACCGGGGAGCTGTTTTTT. Residues: CASSDGGRDTGELFF.

About this clonotype: At one boundary the junction diverges from the germline segment, which might be a read error. The V call is TRBV6-4, the J call TRBJ2-3, with 7 bases aligning to TRBD2. The CDR3 runs 14 residues. The germline gives CDR1 MRHNA, CDR2 SNTAGT. CDR3 sequence: CASKASGGTDMQYF. DNA for the CDR3: TGTGCCAGCAAAGCTAGCGGAGGCACAGATATGCAGTATTTT.

In this sample, this clonotype turned up a few times. This CDR3 reads CASSSEGEYGYTF. The CDR3 nucleotides are TGTGCCAGCAGTTCCGAGGGGGAATATGGCTACACCTTC. The chain links TRBV6-5 to TRBJ1-2; D is possibly TRBD1 (6 bases). CDR3 length equals 13 residues. Germline V gene sequence: CDR1 MNHEY, CDR2 SVGAGI. V lost 4 bases and J lost 5, with 11 bases in between.

The chain links TRBV7-8 to TRBJ2-5, with D uncertain. The CDR3 contains 16 residues. V lost 1 base to trimming and J lost 4 bases, with 16 bases between them. Germline CDR1 reads SGHVS; CDR2 reads FQNEAQ. The CDR3 nucleotides are TGTGCCAGCAGCTTAGGTTTCAGAGATCTAATAGAGACCCAGTACTTC. Translation: CASSLGFRDLIETQYF.

This rearrangement joins TRBV6-2 or TRBV6-3 to TRBJ2-2; 7 nucleotides agree with TRBD1. The length of the CDR3 is 17 residues. Germline V gene lookup returns CDR1 MNHEY and CDR2 SVGEGT. V gave up 4 bases and J gave up 7 bases; unmatched junction bases: 15. The CDR3 sequence: CASSFTGTVTFGGELFF. In DNA, the CDR3 is TGTGCCAGCAGTTTTACCGGGACAGTGACCTTTGGCGGGGAGCTGTTTTTT.

The chain is built from TRBV20-1 and TRBJ2-7; D not certain. This CDR3 has 14 residues. V was shortened by 0 bases and J by 1 base, with 10 bases between the two germline ends. The germline V gene has CDR1 DFQATT and CDR2 SNEGSKA (reference sequence). CDR3 nucleotides: TGCAGTGCTAGAGATCCCGGCGGATCCTACGAGCAGTACTTC. Translation: CSARDPGGSYEQYF.

This sequence joins TRBV21-1 and TRBJ1-6. TRBV21-1 is described as a pseudogene. There are 22 residues in the CDR3. The CDR3 bases are TGTGCCAGCAGCAAAGTAGGCAACTCGGTCCAAGGTCTGGTTACTCGGAATTCACCCCTCCACTTT. It translates to CASSKVGNSVQGLVTRNSPLHF.

The gene calls are TRBV19 and TRBJ2-2, with D perhaps matching TRBD1 (5 bases). The CDR3 spans 14 residues. Trimming took off 0 bases at V and 7 bases at J, with 9 bases between the two ends. Germline V CDR1 and CDR2: LNHDA, SQIVND (reference sequence). The CDR3 nucleotides read TGTGCCAGTAGTATAGAGACAGTTTACGGGGAGCTGTTTTTT. Protein: CASSIETVYGELFF.

The chain links TRBV15 to TRBJ1-1, with unresolved D. V was pared by 1 base and J by 0 bases, with 12 bases between. This CDR3 spans 16 amino acids. CDR1 is LNHNV and CDR2 is YYDKDF in the germline V gene (reference sequence). The CDR3 bases are TGTGCCACCAGCAGAGCCTATAGCAGCCTGAACACTGAAGCTTTCTTT. Translation gives CATSRAYSSLNTEAFF.

In its sample, this clonotype was seen a few times. This chain joins TRBV24-1 and TRBJ2-5; weak D call: TRBD1 (6 bases). The V end was cut by 1 base, the J end by 3 bases, with 11 bases between. Per the germline V gene, CDR1 is KGHDR and CDR2 is SFDVKD. This CDR3 comprises 15 residues. The CDR3 protein is CATSDFRGGKETQYF. CDR3 in DNA: TGTGCCACCAGTGATTTCAGAGGGGGTAAAGAGACCCAGTACTTC.

The chain couples TRBV20-1 to TRBJ1-1; no clear D gene. Germline V gene data show CDR1 as DFQATT and CDR2 as SNEGSKA (reference sequence). V gave up 3 bases and J gave up 4 bases, with 18 bases separating them. This CDR3 has 15 amino acids. CDR3 sequence: CSASWLLTGSTEAFF. CDR3 bases: TGCAGTGCTAGCTGGCTGTTGACCGGGAGCACTGAAGCTTTCTTT.

This clonotype was observed once. The V gene is TRBV10-3, the J gene TRBJ2-1; D is tentatively TRBD1 or TRBD2 (5 bases each). The CDR3 totals 16 residues. Trimming removed 0 bases from V and 4 bases from J, with 13 bases in between. Looked up from germline, CDR1 is ENHRY and CDR2 is SYGVKD. This CDR3 reads CAISESTRGSYNEQFF. The CDR3, as DNA: TGTGCCATCAGTGAGTCGACGAGGGGCTCTTACAATGAGCAGTTCTTC.

J is TRBJ2-2 and V is TRBV20-1; 10 bases line up with TRBD2. V shed 3 bases, J shed 7 bases, and the junction held 11 bases outside the gene matches. The CDR3 contains 16 residues. CDR1 and CDR2 from the germline V gene are DFQATT and SNEGSKA (reference sequence). Here the CDR3 DNA reads TGCAGTGCTAGGTGGGGGCTAGCGGGAGACAGCGGGGAGCTGTTTTTT. It encodes CSARWGLAGDSGELFF.

This clonotype was observed a handful of times. The rearrangement uses TRBV4-1 and TRBJ1-1, with 10 bases matching TRBD1. CDR1 is MGHRA, CDR2 YSYEKL, per germline. V shed 1 base and J 11 bases; nucleotides not matched to a gene: 7. The CDR3 is 14 residues long. The DNA of the CDR3 is TGCGCCAGCAGCCAAGTCGGGACAGGGGTATGGGCTTTCTTT. Its translation: CASSQVGTGVWAFF.

The table lists this clonotype with a few counts. The V gene is TRBV29-1, the J gene TRBJ1-1; 9 bases line up with TRBD1. The J segment lost 6 bases and the V segment lost 7 bases, leaving 18 bases of the junction unmatched. The CDR3 runs to 16 residues. Looked up from germline, CDR1 is SQVTM and CDR2 is ANQGSEA. Written as DNA, the CDR3 is TGCAGCGCCCCGAGGGGACAGGGTTTTGGAGGGGCTGAAGCTTTCTTT. It is translated as CSAPRGQGFGGAEAFF.

This clonotype was observed a handful of times. The V gene is TRBV7-6, the J gene TRBJ2-2; D perhaps matches TRBD2 (5 bases). Germline V gene sequence: CDR1 SGHVS, CDR2 FNYEAQ. This CDR3 contains 15 residues. V gave up 4 bases and J gave up 8 bases, with 17 bases separating them. In nucleotides, the CDR3 is TGTGCCAGCAGCTCCCGTGGACCTTCGGGAGGGGAGCTGTTTTTT. Encoded protein: CASSSRGPSGGELFF. Full variable domain (rest looked up from reference TRBV7-6 and TRBJ2-2): GAGVSQSPRYKVTKRGQDVALRCDPISGHVSLYWYRQALGQGPEFLTYFNYEAQQDKSGLPNDRFSAERPEGSISTLTIQRTEQRDSAMYRCASSSRGPSGGELFFGEGSRLTVL.

This clonotype was observed a single time. The J gene is TRBJ2-7, the V gene TRBV3-1; D gene unclear. V lost 4 bases to trimming and J lost 3 bases, with 4 bases between them. Germline CDR1 LGHDT, CDR2 YNNKEL (reference sequence). The CDR3 runs to 11 residues. In DNA, the CDR3 is TGTGCCAGCAGCCTCAGCTACGAGCAGTACTTC. It codes for CASSLSYEQYF.

The chain carries TRBV30 and TRBJ1-6; D is uncertain. The CDR3 has 13 residues. Trimming took off 1 base at V and 7 bases at J, with 8 bases between the two ends. The germline CDR1 and CDR2 sequences are GTSNPN and SVGIG (reference sequence). The CDR3 DNA sequence: TGTGCCTGGAGTGCCGACGGGAATTCACCCCTCCACTTT. Translated: CAWSADGNSPLHF.

Remarks on this clonotype: This could be a read error, since a much larger clone is one nucleotide away. The V gene is TRBV20-1, the J gene TRBJ1-2, with 7 bases identical to TRBD1. CDR1 is DFQATT and CDR2 is SNEGSKA in the germline V gene (reference sequence). The CDR3 is 12 residues long. The CDR3 DNA is TGCTGTGCTGATAGACAGGGTGATGGCTACACCTTC. Protein sequence: CCADRQGDGYTF.